A selection of T cell receptor beta chains follows, all from one sample in a study of T-cell reconstitution after alpha-beta-depleted transplantation in children. TCRdb itself ran the PCR reads through MiXCR, one entry per CDR3 protein. The sample shows around 500,000 distinct CDR3 sequences, approximately 12% of them seen only once. The sample here was PBMCs from the stem cell graft donor, taken from the stem cell graft. The source of these receptors is a human donor who donated a stem cell graft to a child with combined immunodeficiency. Both conserved end residues are part of each CDR3. A D gene is named only where the DNA matches it firmly. Clone size is not always given. Where it is, it says once, few, many or a class for expanded clones.

CDR3	DNA	D	V	size	J
CASSPRTALNTEAFF	TGTGCCAGCAGTCCGAGGACAGCTTTGAACACTGAAGCTTTCTTT	-	TRBV12-3/TRBV12-4	many	TRBJ1-1
CASSPAGREQYF	TGTGCCAGCAGCCCGGCCGGACGCGAGCAGTACTTC	-	TRBV7-2	few	TRBJ2-7
CASSQNPGQTNTEAFF	TGTGCCAGCAGCCAAAATCCGGGACAGACGAACACTGAAGCTTTCTTT	TRBD1	TRBV9	-	TRBJ1-1
CASSLVGLAGETQYF	TGTGCCAGCAGCTTAGTGGGACTAGCTGGAGAGACCCAGTACTTC	TRBD2	TRBV7-2	few	TRBJ2-5
CASSDGHETQYF	TGTGCCAGCAGTGATGGTCACGAGACCCAGTACTTC	-	TRBV6-1	few	TRBJ2-5
CASTRGTSGGKGSEQFF	TGTGCCAGCACCCGTGGGACTAGCGGGGGAAAAGGGAGTGAGCAGTTCTTC	TRBD2	TRBV11-1	-	TRBJ2-1
CASSQGYGHEQYF	TGCGCCAGCAGCCAAGGTTACGGACACGAGCAGTACTTC	-	TRBV4-1	few	TRBJ2-7
CASSPDRGRNTGELFF	TGTGCCAGCAGCCCCGACAGGGGGAGGAACACCGGGGAGCTGTTTTTT	TRBD1	TRBV7-9	many	TRBJ2-2
CASSLLGSGDHYNEQFF	TGTGCCAGCAGCTTATTAGGTAGCGGGGACCATTACAATGAGCAGTTCTTC	TRBD2	TRBV7-3	-	TRBJ2-1
CASSLQGPDNEQFF	TGCGCCAGCAGCCTACAAGGACCAGACAATGAGCAGTTCTTC	-	TRBV5-1	-	TRBJ2-1
CASSRRGLADNEQFF	TGTGCCAGCAGTAGGAGGGGACTAGCGGACAATGAGCAGTTCTTC	TRBD2	TRBV7-9	few	TRBJ2-1
CASSLWRAGNEQFF	TGCGCCAGCAGCTTGTGGAGGGCCGGCAATGAGCAGTTCTTC	-	TRBV5-1	many	TRBJ2-1
CASSLIAGVIYEQYF	TGTGCCAGCAGTTTAATAGCGGGAGTTATCTACGAGCAGTACTTC	TRBD2	TRBV12-3/TRBV12-4	many	TRBJ2-7
CSAPAISSSGSFDEQFF	TGCAGTGCTCCCGCTATAAGCTCTAGCGGGAGTTTCGATGAGCAGTTCTTC	TRBD2	TRBV20-1	few	TRBJ2-1
CASRTVSGANVLTF	TGTGCCAGCCGGACGGTCTCTGGGGCCAACGTCCTGACTTTC	-	TRBV12-3/TRBV12-4	many	TRBJ2-6
CASSLGQGVHEQYF	TGTGCCAGCAGTTTGGGTCAGGGCGTCCACGAGCAGTACTTC	-	TRBV12-3/TRBV12-4	many	TRBJ2-7
CASSPVKSNQPQHF	TGTGCCAGCAGCCCAGTGAAGAGCAATCAGCCCCAGCATTTT	-	TRBV7-8	-	TRBJ1-5
CASSLGRGEGEQYF	TGTGCCAGCAGCTTAGGCAGGGGTGAAGGCGAGCAGTACTTC	-	TRBV7-6	-	TRBJ2-7
CASSHPREGWTSGDNEQFF	TGCGCCAGCAGCCACCCACGGGAGGGTTGGACTAGCGGGGACAATGAGCAGTTCTTC	TRBD2	TRBV4-3	-	TRBJ2-1
CASSLGGPNNEQFF	TGCGCCAGCAGCTTGGGGGGTCCGAACAATGAGCAGTTCTTC	-	TRBV5-1	-	TRBJ2-1
CASSPSGTGGVEQYF	TGTGCCAGCTCACCTTCCGGGACAGGGGGCGTCGAGCAGTACTTC	TRBD1	TRBV18	-	TRBJ2-7
CASSSWTGRETQYF	TGTGCCAGCAGCTCCTGGACAGGGCGGGAGACCCAGTACTTC	TRBD1	TRBV7-2	-	TRBJ2-5
CSVEISSRDTQYF	TGCAGCGTTGAAATTAGTTCCCGCGATACGCAGTATTTT	-	TRBV29-1	-	TRBJ2-3
CASSVGDGGNYEQYF	TGTGCCAGCAGCGTAGGTGACGGGGGGAACTACGAGCAGTACTTC	TRBD2	TRBV9	-	TRBJ2-7
CASSLSGAPNEQYF	TGTGCCAGCAGTTTATCCGGCGCCCCCAACGAGCAGTACTTC	-	TRBV27	-	TRBJ2-7
CASSQDLIGTTYEQYF	TGTGCCAGCAGCCAAGATCTCATAGGGACTACCTACGAGCAGTACTTC	TRBD2	TRBV3-1	few	TRBJ2-7
CASSSGLATYEQYF	TGTGCCAGCAGCTCGGGACTAGCGACCTACGAGCAGTACTTC	TRBD2	TRBV11-3	few	TRBJ2-7
CASSQAGTGEPGNTIYF	TGTGCCAGCAGCCAAGCCGGGACAGGGGAACCTGGAAACACCATATATTTT	TRBD1	TRBV9	-	TRBJ1-3
CASSHPTGGDGYTF	TGTGCCAGCAGCCACCCGACAGGGGGCGATGGCTACACCTTC	TRBD1	TRBV7-9	-	TRBJ1-2